This TCR beta chain is from a study of T cell responses to AZD1222 COVID-19 vaccine. The method was immunoSEQ multiplex PCR; TCRdb's version includes in-frame clones alone and lacks a portion of them. The sample lists roughly 160,000 clones; around 95% were seen once. Whole-study findings and limits: Sampled repertoires all dated from after the peak T cell response. Spike-specific TCR breadth and depth both grew after two AZD1222 doses. Females made up more of the donors, who were largely white British, and clonal diversity may have come out too low. A reported finding is that nearly half of spike-specific TCRs target unmutated variant regions.

Details on this clone: Its antigen remains unknown.

This CDR3 has 16 residues. From germline, CDR1 is MNHEY and CDR2 SMNVEV (reference sequence). Trimming pared 5 bases from V and 1 base from J, leaving 16 bases between. The receptor was derived from an adult in good health. Here the sequenced sample was peripheral blood, taken on day 0 of AZD1222 vaccination. The chain employs TRBV27 and TRBJ2-3; D could derive from TRBD1 or TRBD2 (5 bases each). CDR3 amino acids: CASSRATGLGTDTQYF. Written as DNA, the CDR3 is TGTGCCAGCAGTCGAGCTACAGGACTTGGCACAGATACGCAGTATTTT.